One and the same sample provided the 22 T cell receptor beta chains below, sequenced in a study of regulatory T cells in long-lasting Graves disease. Time point denoted: newly diagnosed GD, antithyroid drugs for less than 3 months. Isolated PBMC RNA provided the starting material for the TCR library. Libraries of TCR beta came from iRepertoire HTBI primers plus Arm-PCR of CDR3 regions. TCRdb re-analysed the multiplex PCR reads in MiXCR, keeping a single row per CDR3 protein. The sample includes 550,000 to 650,000 distinct CDR3 sequences, about 15% of them seen just once. These data also featured in a second study, about T cells in Graves' hyperthyroidism and ophthalmopathy.

The input for sequencing was peripheral blood mononuclear cells (PBMCs), taken at new diagnosis, from a patient treated with antithyroid drugs. The origin of the receptors is a man between 18 and 35 years old with Graves disease.

In its sample, this clonotype was seen many times. V and J are TRBV29-1 and TRBJ2-1; TRBD2 is a possible D gene (6 bases). CDR3 length: 13 residues. The V end lost 7 bases, the J end lost 4 bases, and 14 bases lay between the germline ends. The germline gives CDR1 SQVTM, CDR2 ANQGSEA. This CDR3 reads CSATTSLYNEQFF. Here the CDR3 DNA reads TGCAGCGCTACGACTAGTCTATACAATGAGCAGTTCTTC.

Ten or more counts support this clonotype. This chain connects TRBV7-9 to TRBJ2-6; D is unresolved. Germline loops: CDR1 SEHNR, CDR2 FQNEAQ (reference sequence). CDR3 length: 14 residues. The germline V and J ends were trimmed by 9 bases and 2 bases, with 11 bases remaining between them. In DNA, the CDR3 is TGTGCCAGTCAAGACTCCGCTGGGGCCAACGTCCTGACTTTC. It codes for CASQDSAGANVLTF. Full variable domain (missing parts from reference TRBV7-9 and TRBJ2-6): DTGVSQNPRHKITKRGQNVTFRCDPISEHNRLYWYRQTLGQGPEFLTYFQNEAQLEKSRLLSDRFSAERPKGSFSTLEIQRTEQGDSAMYLCASQDSAGANVLTFGAGSRLTVL.

The CDR3, as DNA: TGTGCCAGCAGCCAAGATCGGGCAGAATCGGGCTATGGCTACACCTTC. This translates into CASSQDRAESGYGYTF. The V and J genes are TRBV4-2 and TRBJ1-2; D not certain. This CDR3 spans 16 amino acids. V was trimmed by 0 bases and J by 4 bases, leaving 15 bases between them. CDR1 and CDR2 from the germline V gene are LGHNA and YNFKEQ.

In its sample, this clonotype was seen a few times. The rearrangement links TRBV24-1 to TRBJ1-1; TRBD1 is a possible D gene (5 bases). The CDR3 consists of 16 residues. Per germline, CDR1 KGHDR and CDR2 SFDVKD. Trimming took 3 bases from V and 0 from J, leaving 13 bases between them. The CDR3 nucleotides read TGTGCCACCAGTGATGCGGCGGGACGGCTGAACACTGAAGCTTTCTTT. Amino acids: CATSDAAGRLNTEAFF.

A few counts support this clonotype. V gene TRBV6-1 combines with J gene TRBJ1-4; D may be TRBD1 (5 bases). Trimming took off 10 bases at V and 3 bases at J, with 12 bases between the two ends. The CDR3 spans 13 residues. Germline loops: CDR1 MNHNS, CDR2 SASEGT. The CDR3 sequence: CATAKGPNEKLFF. The CDR3 coding sequence is TGTGCCACGGCGAAGGGACCTAATGAAAAACTGTTTTTT.

This clonotype has ten or more counts. The chain uses TRBV18 and TRBJ2-7; 7 positions agree with TRBD1. V lost 5 bases, J lost 5 bases, and 6 bases stayed unmatched. From germline, CDR1 is KGHSH and CDR2 LQKENI. The CDR3 runs 13 residues. CDR3 protein: CASSTTGWNEQYF. The CDR3 region has the DNA TGTGCCAGCTCAACGACAGGGTGGAACGAGCAGTACTTC.

This clonotype turned up a few times. This chain links TRBV11-2 with TRBJ2-1, with D perhaps matching TRBD2 (5 bases). V dropped 1 base and J dropped 5 bases, with 9 bases sitting between them. The length of the CDR3 is 14 residues. Per the germline V gene, CDR1 is SGHAT and CDR2 is FQNNGV. CDR3 protein: CASSLVARDNEQFF. The CDR3 region has the DNA TGTGCCAGCAGCTTAGTAGCGAGAGACAATGAGCAGTTCTTC.

This clonotype was observed many times. The chain carries TRBV5-1 and TRBJ2-1; 12 bases are shared with TRBD1. Germline V gene data show CDR1 as SGHRS and CDR2 as YFSETQ. The V segment lost 4 bases and the J segment 10 bases; nucleotides outside the gene matches: 12. This CDR3 spans 16 amino acids. The CDR3 loop reads CASSQLPGQGAVEQFF. The CDR3 bases are TGCGCCAGCAGCCAGCTCCCGGGACAGGGGGCGGTCGAGCAGTTCTTC.

A few counts support this clonotype. CDR3 bases: TGCAGCGTTGAAGGATTAGGGTTGTCGGAGACCCAGTACTTC. It codes for CSVEGLGLSETQYF. The chain carries TRBV29-1 and TRBJ2-1; D gene uncertain. The J call is uncertain, as TRBJ2-5 better fits the DNA end. Germline CDR1 reads SQVTM; CDR2 reads ANQGSEA. The CDR3 is 14 residues long.

This chain links TRBV20-1 with TRBJ2-7; D not certain. CDR1 is DFQATT and CDR2 is SNEGSKA in the germline V gene (reference sequence). Trimming took off 2 bases at V and 2 bases at J, with 4 bases between the two ends. The CDR3 runs to 11 residues. CDR3 sequence reads: CSARQAYEQYF. DNA for the CDR3: TGCAGTGCTAGACAGGCCTACGAGCAGTACTTC.

In this sample, this clonotype turned up many times. The chain recombines TRBV12-3 or TRBV12-4 with TRBJ1-4; perhaps TRBD1 as D (6 bases). The ends were cut back, 6 bases at V and 15 bases at J, with 20 bases in the middle. The CDR3 has 13 amino acids. For the CDR3, the DNA is TGTGCCAGCAGAACTTCGGACAGCTTGGTGTTGTTTTTT. Translation: CASRTSDSLVLFF.

CDR3 nucleotide sequence: TGTGCCAGTAGTACCTGGGGAGGTTACGAGCAGTACTTC. Translated: CASSTWGGYEQYF. The chain employs TRBV19 and TRBJ2-7; D perhaps matches TRBD2 (6 bases). Per the germline V gene, CDR1 is LNHDA and CDR2 is SQIVND (reference sequence). The CDR3 spans 13 residues. V was shortened by 4 bases and J by 4 bases, with 11 bases between the two germline ends.

Only a few counts were recorded for this clonotype. V usage is TRBV13 and J usage is TRBJ2-3; TRBD2 matches 9 bases. CDR3 length: 17 amino acids. V was clipped by 5 bases and J by 4 bases; unmatched bases: 13. Germline CDR1 and CDR2: PRHDT and FYEKMQ (reference sequence). The CDR3 DNA is TGTGCCAGCAGCGACTCCTTATTAGCGGGAGTAGCAGATACGCAGTATTTT. As protein: CASSDSLLAGVADTQYF.

A note on this clonotype: Relative to the germline gene, one junction end is altered; a read error may explain this. The chain couples TRBV12-3 or TRBV12-4 to TRBJ1-2; 10 bases line up with TRBD1. CDR3 length equals 19 residues. The CDR3, as DNA: TGTGCCAACAGTTCCGTTCCGCACCTGGGACAGGGGAACGGAGGAGGCTACACCTTC. Translated, it gives CANSSVPHLGQGNGGGYTF.

The chain recombines TRBV30 with TRBJ2-5; perhaps TRBD2 as D (5 bases). Between the trimmed V and J ends, which lost 1 base and 5 bases, there was a span of 11 bases. The CDR3 is 13 residues long. CDR1 is GTSNPN, CDR2 SVGIG, per germline (reference sequence). Written as DNA, the CDR3 is TGTGCCTGGAGTGGCGGTTGGAGGGAGACCCAGTACTTC. This codes for CAWSGGWRETQYF.

A few counts support this clonotype. J is TRBJ2-1 and V is TRBV7-2; perhaps TRBD2 as D (5 bases). This CDR3 is 16 amino acids long. CDR1 is SGHTA, CDR2 FQGNSA, per germline. The V end was cut by 0 bases, the J end by 10 bases, with 19 bases between. CDR3 protein: CASSLAGRAALREQFF. The CDR3 DNA sequence: TGTGCCAGCAGCTTAGCCGGGCGGGCGGCCCTTCGAGAGCAGTTCTTC.

In its sample, this clonotype was seen many times. This rearrangement joins TRBV30 to TRBJ1-2, with TRBD1 as a possible D gene (5 bases). Trimming shortened V by 4 bases and J by 2 bases, and 11 bases separated the two germline ends. CDR3 length: 13 residues. CDR1 is GTSNPN, CDR2 SVGIG, per germline (reference sequence). Here the CDR3 reads CAWNRLLNYGYTF. In DNA, the CDR3 is TGTGCCTGGAACAGGCTCCTAAACTATGGCTACACCTTC.

The chain carries TRBV5-6 and TRBJ2-7, with D unclear. The J call is doubtful: the DNA matches TRBJ2-5 better. Germline lookup yields CDR1 SGHDT and CDR2 YYEEEE. The CDR3 is made up of 13 amino acids. The CDR3 protein is CASSFDLQETQYF. The DNA for the CDR3 is TGTGCCAGCAGCTTCGACTTGCAAGAGACCCAGTACTTC.

This clonotype was seen more than once but under ten times. CDR3 DNA sequence: TGTGCCACCTCCCACCCCCCAGGGGAGCAGTACTTC. The encoded protein is CATSHPPGEQYF. The chain couples TRBV15 to TRBJ2-7, with a weak D call TRBD1 (5 bases). Trimming took 8 bases from V and 7 from J, leaving 15 bases between them. This CDR3 comprises 12 residues. In germline, CDR1 is LNHNV, CDR2 YYDKDF (reference sequence).

This clonotype was counted many times. The CDR3 loop is CASSTGGTGSYEQYF. Written as DNA, the CDR3 is TGTGCCAGCAGTACGGGAGGGACGGGGTCCTACGAGCAGTACTTC. This sequence joins TRBV12-3 or TRBV12-4 and TRBJ2-7; 8 bases are a match to TRBD2. The CDR3 runs 15 residues. Trimming removed 5 bases from V and 1 base from J; junction bases left unmatched: 7.

This clonotype was seen at least ten times. The V and J genes are TRBV18 and TRBJ2-1; TRBD2 aligns across 16 bases. Germline V gives CDR1 KGHSH, CDR2 LQKENI. With 2 bases clipped from V and 9 bases from J, the junction kept 4 bases outside the gene matches. The CDR3 has 16 residues. Here the CDR3 reads CASSPSGTSGRGEQFF. The CDR3 DNA sequence: TGTGCCAGCTCACCATCCGGGACTAGCGGGAGGGGTGAGCAGTTCTTC. Filled out from reference TRBV18 and TRBJ2-1, the complete variable domain reads NAGVMQNPRHLVRRRGQEARLRCSPMKGHSHVYWYRQLPEEGLKFMVYLQKENIIDESGMPKERFSAEFPKEGPSILRIQQVVRGDSAAYFCASSPSGTSGRGEQFFGPGTRLTVL.

Comments on this clonotype: A read error is possible here, since a much larger clone lies one base away. The chain recombines TRBV20-1 with TRBJ2-1; D is possibly TRBD1 (5 bases). The CDR3 contains 14 residues. The germline V and J ends were trimmed by 5 bases and 10 bases, with 21 bases remaining between them. Looked up from germline, CDR1 is DFQATT and CDR2 is SNEGSKA (reference sequence). The CDR3 here is CSAANPGKSYEQFF. The CDR3 DNA follows: TGCAGTGCTGCCAACCCAGGGAAAAGTTACGAGCAGTTCTTC.